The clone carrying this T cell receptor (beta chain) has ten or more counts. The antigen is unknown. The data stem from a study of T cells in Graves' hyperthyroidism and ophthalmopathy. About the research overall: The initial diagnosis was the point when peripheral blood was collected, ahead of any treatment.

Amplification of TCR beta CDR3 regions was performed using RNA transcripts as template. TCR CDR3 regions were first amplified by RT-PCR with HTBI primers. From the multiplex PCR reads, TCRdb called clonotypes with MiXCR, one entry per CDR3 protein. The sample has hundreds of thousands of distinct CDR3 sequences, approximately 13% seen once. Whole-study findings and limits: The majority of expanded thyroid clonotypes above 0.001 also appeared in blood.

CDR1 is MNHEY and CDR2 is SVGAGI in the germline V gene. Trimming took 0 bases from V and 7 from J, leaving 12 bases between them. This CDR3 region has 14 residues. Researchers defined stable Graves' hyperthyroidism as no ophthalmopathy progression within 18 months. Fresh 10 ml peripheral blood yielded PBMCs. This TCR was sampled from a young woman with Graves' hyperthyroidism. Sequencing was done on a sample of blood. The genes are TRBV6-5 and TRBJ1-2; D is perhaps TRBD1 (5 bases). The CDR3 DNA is TGTGCCAGCAGTTACTCGCTCGGGGCCGGTGGCTACACCTTC. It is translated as CASSYSLGAGGYTF.